A selection of T cell receptor beta chains follows, all from one sample in a study of shared clonotypes between healthy human individuals. The data were produced by immunoSEQ multiplex PCR, yet TCRdb's version contains in-frame clones alone and is incomplete. The data hold approximately 350,000 clones, with 95% to 97% observed a single time. The sequenced sample consisted of memory CD8+ T cells sorted from blood. The receptor set was obtained from a man between 25 and 39 years old in good health. Each CDR3 is given with its conserved first and last residue. A D gene is named only where the DNA matches it firmly. Rows give clone size only sometimes, using once, few, many, or a class for an expanded clone.

V: TRBV5-4
size: -
D: TRBD2
J: TRBJ2-1
DNA: TGTGCCAGCAGCTTTTGGCCTAGCGGGAGGGCCCTCAATGAGCAGTTCTTC
CDR3: CASSFWPSGRALNEQFF

V: TRBV28
size: -
D: TRBD2
J: TRBJ2-5
DNA: TGTGCCAGCAGCCCCTCCTTAGCGGGAGGGCCACAAGAGACCCAGTACTTC
CDR3: CASSPSLAGGPQETQYF

V: TRBV14
size: -
D: -
J: TRBJ2-7
DNA: TGTGCCAGCAGCCAAGAGTCCGGGAACTACGAGCAGTACTTC
CDR3: CASSQESGNYEQYF

V: TRBV5-5
size: -
D: -
J: TRBJ1-2
DNA: TGTGCCAGCAGCTTGGTCGATAGGGACGGCTACACCTTC
CDR3: CASSLVDRDGYTF

V: TRBV6-5
size: -
D: -
J: TRBJ2-3
DNA: TGTGCCAGCAGTCCCCGAGGCCGGGGCGCGGATACGCAGTATTTT
CDR3: CASSPRGRGADTQYF

V: TRBV10-3
size: -
D: -
J: TRBJ2-3
DNA: TGTGCCATCAGTGAGCGGGAGACTAGCACAGATACGCAGTATTTT
CDR3: CAISERETSTDTQYF

V: TRBV30
size: -
D: -
J: TRBJ2-1
DNA: TGTGCCTGGAGCAGGGGCAGGGATCCCCCCAATGAGCAGTTCTTC
CDR3: CAWSRGRDPPNEQFF

V: TRBV28
size: -
D: -
J: TRBJ1-5
DNA: TGTGCCAGCAGAGGAGGGGAGGGGGGTGGCAATCAGCCCCAGCATTTT
CDR3: CASRGGEGGGNQPQHF

V: TRBV19
size: -
D: -
J: TRBJ1-2
DNA: TGTGCCAGTAGTATAGATCGATGGGGCTATGGCTACACCTTC
CDR3: CASSIDRWGYGYTF

V: TRBV7-8
size: -
D: TRBD2
J: TRBJ2-1
DNA: TGTGCCAGCAGCTTAGCTCGAATAGGACTAGCGGGAGCCAATGAGCAGTTCTTC
CDR3: CASSLARIGLAGANEQFF

V: TRBV18
size: -
D: -
J: TRBJ2-5
DNA: TGTGCCAGCTCACCAGCGGGGCAAGAGACCCAGTACTTC
CDR3: CASSPAGQETQYF

V: TRBV4-2
size: -
D: -
J: TRBJ2-1
DNA: TGTGCCAGCAGCCCCCGGGACCGGGACTACAATGAGCAGTTCTTC
CDR3: CASSPRDRDYNEQFF

V: TRBV5-4
size: -
D: -
J: TRBJ1-1
DNA: TGTGCCAGCAGCTTGTTGGACACTGAAGCTTTCTTT
CDR3: CASSLLDTEAFF

V: TRBV27
size: -
D: TRBD2
J: TRBJ2-3
DNA: TGTGCCAGCAGTCCTACGGTCTGGACTAGGGTACTCACAGATACGCAGTATTTT
CDR3: CASSPTVWTRVLTDTQYF

V: TRBV6-1
size: -
D: -
J: TRBJ1-5
DNA: TGTGCCAGCAGTGAAGCCCTCGGTAGCAATCAGCCCCAGCATTTT
CDR3: CASSEALGSNQPQHF

V: TRBV28
size: -
D: -
J: TRBJ1-5
DNA: TGTGCCAGCAGTTTAGGTGATCGGAATCAGAAGCCCCAGCATTTT
CDR3: CASSLGDRNQKPQHF

V: TRBV6-1
size: -
D: -
J: TRBJ1-2
DNA: TGTGCCAGCCTATTTCAAGACTATGGCTACACCTTC
CDR3: CASLFQDYGYTF

V: TRBV5-6
size: -
D: TRBD2
J: TRBJ2-7
DNA: TGTGCCAGCAGCTTGACCAGCGGGAGAAGCTACGAGCAGTACTTC
CDR3: CASSLTSGRSYEQYF

V: TRBV5-5
size: -
D: -
J: TRBJ2-7
DNA: TGTGCCAGCAGCTTGGCTTCTTACGAGCAGTACTTC
CDR3: CASSLASYEQYF

V: TRBV12-5
size: once
D: TRBD1
J: TRBJ2-2
DNA: TGTGCTAGTGGTTTGGTTCTGGGACAGGGGGCCGGGGAGCTGTTTTTT
CDR3: CASGLVLGQGAGELFF

V: TRBV4-2
size: -
D: TRBD2
J: TRBJ2-1
DNA: TGTGCCAGCAGCCAGGGGACTAGCGGGAGCAATGAGCAGTTCTTC
CDR3: CASSQGTSGSNEQFF

V: TRBV27
size: -
D: -
J: TRBJ1-1
DNA: TGTGCCAGCAGTGCCAGTTATCCGGCGAACACTGAAGCTTTCTTT
CDR3: CASSASYPANTEAFF

V: TRBV7-5
size: -
D: -
J: TRBJ2-2
DNA: TGTGCCAGAAGCTTACTAGCGGGAGCCGGGGAGCTGTTTTTT
CDR3: CARSLLAGAGELFF

V: TRBV28
size: -
D: TRBD1
J: TRBJ2-4
DNA: TGTGCCAGCAGTCTGCCGGGACAGGGAATCAAAAACATTCAGTACTTC
CDR3: CASSLPGQGIKNIQYF

V: TRBV7-9
size: -
D: -
J: TRBJ1-4
DNA: TGTGCCAGCAGCTGGTTCACGGGGGGCGTAGTCCTTAATGAAAAACTGTTTTTT
CDR3: CASSWFTGGVVLNEKLFF

V: TRBV29-1
size: -
D: -
J: TRBJ2-7
DNA: TGCAGCGTTGAACCCACAGGGATGGGCGAGCAGTACTTC
CDR3: CSVEPTGMGEQYF

V: TRBV7-9
size: -
D: TRBD1
J: TRBJ2-1
DNA: TGTGCCAGCAGCCCCCCGACAGGGATGGGCTACAATGAGCAGTTCTTC
CDR3: CASSPPTGMGYNEQFF

V: TRBV19
size: once
D: -
J: TRBJ2-6
DNA: TGTGCCAGTAGTATAGAGCCCAGGGGAGCCCCCTCTGGGGCCAACGTCCTGACTTTC
CDR3: CASSIEPRGAPSGANVLTF

V: TRBV5-4
size: few
D: -
J: TRBJ2-1
DNA: TGTGCCAGCAGCTTATACAATGAGCAGTTCTTC
CDR3: CASSLYNEQFF

V: TRBV5-4
size: -
D: TRBD2
J: TRBJ2-2
DNA: TGTGCCAGCAGCTTAGAACTAGCGGGAGCGTCCGGGGAGCTGTTTTTT
CDR3: CASSLELAGASGELFF

V: TRBV4-2
size: -
D: -
J: TRBJ2-3
DNA: TGTGCCAGCAGCCAAACGGGAGAAAGCGCAGATACGCAGTATTTT
CDR3: CASSQTGESADTQYF

V: TRBV7-8
size: -
D: TRBD2
J: TRBJ2-2
DNA: TGTGCCAGCAGCTTACTTTCGGGCAGGGTCGGACTAGGACAAAACACCGGGGAGCTGTTTTTT
CDR3: CASSLLSGRVGLGQNTGELFF

V: TRBV9
size: -
D: -
J: TRBJ2-2
DNA: TGTGCCAGCAGCGTAGGGGGCGCCGGGGAGCTGTTTTTT
CDR3: CASSVGGAGELFF

V: TRBV10-3
size: -
D: -
J: TRBJ1-5
DNA: TGTGCCATCAGTGCTGTCGGGCAATTAAGCAATCAGCCCCAGCATTTT
CDR3: CAISAVGQLSNQPQHF

V: TRBV7-9
size: -
D: -
J: TRBJ1-2
DNA: TGTGCCAGCAGCTCCGACACGGTGAACTATGGCTACACCTTC
CDR3: CASSSDTVNYGYTF

V: TRBV5-5
size: -
D: TRBD1
J: TRBJ2-3
DNA: TGTGCCAGCAGCTTGGCGCGGCAGGGGGCAGATACGCAGTATTTT
CDR3: CASSLARQGADTQYF

V: TRBV7-9
size: -
D: -
J: TRBJ2-7
DNA: TGTGCCAGCAGCCCTAAGACAGGACCACTTGCCTACGAGCAGTACTTC
CDR3: CASSPKTGPLAYEQYF

V: TRBV13
size: -
D: -
J: TRBJ2-2
DNA: TGTGCCTCAAACAGGGAGGCGGGAGCCACCGGGGAGCTGTTTTTT
CDR3: CASNREAGATGELFF

V: TRBV9
size: once
D: -
J: TRBJ1-3
DNA: TGTGCCAGCAGCGTAGAGGCCCTGGGAAACACCATATATTTT
CDR3: CASSVEALGNTIYF

V: TRBV28
size: -
D: -
J: TRBJ2-5
DNA: TGTGCCAGCACCCCGACAGTACAAGAGACCCAGTACTTC
CDR3: CASTPTVQETQYF

V: TRBV6-4
size: -
D: -
J: TRBJ1-2
DNA: TGTGCCAGCAGTGACTCGAAGGGTAGGGGGGCCCCTTATGGCTACACCTTC
CDR3: CASSDSKGRGAPYGYTF

V: TRBV7-9
size: -
D: TRBD2
J: TRBJ2-7
DNA: TGTGCCAGCAGCTGGAGCGGGAGTGTAGGAGAGCAGTACTTC
CDR3: CASSWSGSVGEQYF

V: TRBV6-5
size: -
D: TRBD2
J: TRBJ2-3
DNA: TGTGCCAGCAGTTACACTAGCGGGAGTACGCAGTATTTT
CDR3: CASSYTSGSTQYF

V: TRBV10-3
size: -
D: TRBD1
J: TRBJ1-4
DNA: TGTGCCATCAGTGGGACCGGGACAGGAACCGGAAAACTGTTTTTT
CDR3: CAISGTGTGTGKLFF

V: TRBV18
size: -
D: -
J: TRBJ1-2
DNA: TGTGCCAGCTCACCAACGGTGGGAGGCTACACCTTC
CDR3: CASSPTVGGYTF

V: TRBV30
size: -
D: -
J: TRBJ2-4
DNA: TGTGCCTGGGCCTGGGATGCCAAAAACATTCAGTACTTC
CDR3: CAWAWDAKNIQYF

V: TRBV5-4
size: -
D: -
J: TRBJ2-7
DNA: TGTGCCAGCAGCTTGGCTAGCTACGAGCAGTACTTC
CDR3: CASSLASYEQYF

V: TRBV15
size: -
D: -
J: TRBJ2-3
DNA: TGTGCCACCAGCAGAGATATCGGGGGTGTGGATACGCAGTATTTT
CDR3: CATSRDIGGVDTQYF

V: TRBV7-9
size: -
D: TRBD1
J: TRBJ2-4
DNA: TGTGCCAGCAGCACCGGGACAGGGCTCTTAGCCAAAAACATTCAGTACTTC
CDR3: CASSTGTGLLAKNIQYF

V: TRBV30
size: -
D: -
J: TRBJ2-1
DNA: TGTGCCTGGAGTCACGACACCAATGAGCAGTTCTTC
CDR3: CAWSHDTNEQFF

V: TRBV28
size: -
D: TRBD2
J: TRBJ2-3
DNA: TGTGCCAGCAGTTCTAGCGGGAGTGGTTTGGCAGATACGCAGTATTTT
CDR3: CASSSSGSGLADTQYF

V: TRBV7-9
size: -
D: -
J: TRBJ1-4
DNA: TGTGCCAGCAGCTTAGGTCAGGTTGAAAAACTGTTTTTT
CDR3: CASSLGQVEKLFF

V: TRBV2
size: -
D: TRBD1
J: TRBJ2-7
DNA: TGTGCCAGCAGGAGGACAGGGGGGTTACCGGAGCAGTACTTC
CDR3: CASRRTGGLPEQYF

V: TRBV28
size: -
D: -
J: TRBJ1-3
DNA: TGTGCCAGCAGTTTATCGGGGCCTGGAAACACCATATATTTT
CDR3: CASSLSGPGNTIYF

V: TRBV5-6
size: -
D: TRBD2
J: TRBJ2-3
DNA: TGTGCCAGCAGCCGTAGGACTAGCGGGGCTCACACAGATACGCAGTATTTT
CDR3: CASSRRTSGAHTDTQYF

V: TRBV6-1
size: -
D: -
J: TRBJ1-5
DNA: TGTGCCAGCAGTGCTCACGCATATCAGCCCCAGCATTTT
CDR3: CASSAHAYQPQHF